The 20 T cell receptor beta chains listed next were all sequenced from one sample in a study of OX40 agonist ivuxolimab in advanced cancers. Assay: immunoSEQ multiplex PCR; the TCRdb copy retains only in-frame clones and omits some. The repertoire includes roughly 86,000 clones, roughly 85% of them detected once, and 1.9% sits in the top ten. The sample consisted of CD4+ or CD8+ T cells sorted from blood, taken in a trial of the OX40 agonist ivuxolimab. Receptor source: an adult with an advanced solid tumor such as melanoma, head and neck, liver or kidney cancer.

The chain recombines TRBV5-4 with TRBJ1-6; 9 nucleotides match TRBD1. The V segment lost 4 bases and the J segment 7 bases; nucleotides outside the gene matches: 3. Germline V gene sequence: CDR1 SGHNT, CDR2 YYREEE (reference sequence). The CDR3 covers 14 residues. CDR3 coding DNA: TGTGCCAGCAGCCCGGACAGGGGCAATTCACCCCTCCACTTT. Translation gives CASSPDRGNSPLHF.

This chain uses TRBV18 with TRBJ1-2, with D maybe TRBD1 (6 bases). This CDR3 spans 13 amino acids. Germline V gene lookup returns CDR1 KGHSH and CDR2 LQKENI. V was clipped by 8 bases and J by 8 bases, with 18 bases between them. The CDR3 coding sequence is TGTGCCAGCCAGGGGACGGCGAAGAGCGGCTACACCTTC. It yields the protein CASQGTAKSGYTF.

The rearrangement links TRBV7-2 to TRBJ2-5; 10 bases are shared with TRBD1. Germline loops: CDR1 SGHTA, CDR2 FQGNSA. The CDR3 has 17 amino acids. V gave up 1 base and J gave up 5 bases; unmatched junction bases: 10. The chain's CDR3 is CASSLGPTGGAYETQYF. The CDR3 DNA reads TGTGCCAGCAGCTTAGGGCCGACAGGGGGCGCCTATGAGACCCAGTACTTC.

In this sample, this clone turned up a few times. The chain joins TRBV7-2 to TRBJ1-4; a weak D match, TRBD1 (6 bases). This CDR3 region has 14 residues. Germline values: CDR1 SGHTA, CDR2 FQGNSA. Trimming took 4 bases from V and 7 from J, leaving 13 bases between them. The CDR3 loop is CASSSGQSGEKLFF. The DNA of the CDR3 is TGTGCCAGCAGCTCAGGACAGTCGGGTGAAAAACTGTTTTTT.

This chain joins TRBV5-1 and TRBJ2-6, with D unresolved. Germline V gives CDR1 SGHRS, CDR2 YFSETQ. Trimming removed 0 bases at V and 2 bases at J, with 9 bases between. The CDR3 extends over 16 amino acids. The CDR3 DNA reads as TGCGCCAGCAGCTTGGAGCCGACAACTGGGGCCAACGTCCTGACTTTC. This translates into CASSLEPTTGANVLTF.

The chain uses TRBV9 and TRBJ2-5; tentatively, D is TRBD2 (5 bases). V dropped 4 bases and J dropped 0 bases, with 10 bases sitting between them. Looked up from germline, CDR1 is SGDLS and CDR2 is YYNGEE. CDR3 length equals 14 residues. The CDR3 is CASSKLDNQETQYF. CDR3 sequence (DNA): TGTGCCAGCAGCAAACTAGACAACCAAGAGACCCAGTACTTC.

V usage is TRBV18 and J usage is TRBJ2-7; no clear D. Germline lookup yields CDR1 KGHSH and CDR2 LQKENI. The CDR3 is 14 amino acids. V was trimmed by 2 bases and J by 6 bases, leaving 14 bases between them. CDR3 residues: CASSPDSSSIEQYF. CDR3 in DNA: TGTGCCAGCTCACCAGACTCGAGTAGTATCGAGCAGTACTTC.

The genes are TRBV7-3 and TRBJ2-5, with TRBD2 as a possible D gene (5 bases). The end of the DNA fits TRBJ2-7 better, so the J call may be wrong. Germline V gene data show CDR1 as SGHTA and CDR2 as FQGTGA. This CDR3 is built from 15 residues. The CDR3 sequence is CASSLDAEGSYEQYF. CDR3 bases: TGTGCCAGCAGCTTAGACGCTGAGGGCTCCTACGAGCAGTACTTC.

This rearrangement joins TRBV5-6 to TRBJ2-7; no definite D call. V lost 4 bases and J 3 bases, leaving 11 bases between the germline ends. Looked up from germline, CDR1 is SGHDT and CDR2 is YYEEEE. The CDR3 runs to 13 residues. CDR3 nucleotides: TGTGCCAGCAGCACCTGGGCGGACTACGAGCAGTACTTC. Protein: CASSTWADYEQYF.

The chain uses TRBV6-6 and TRBJ2-7, with 7 bases that match TRBD1. Germline assignment: CDR1 MNHNY and CDR2 SVGAGI (reference sequence). The CDR3 consists of 16 residues. J was trimmed by 3 bases and V by 0 bases; bases with no gene match: 8. The CDR3 DNA sequence: TGTGCCAGCAGTTACTCACCAGGGGGTCGTGGCTACGAGCAGTACTTC. Its translation: CASSYSPGGRGYEQYF.

The gene calls are TRBV27 and TRBJ2-7, with D possibly TRBD1 on 6 matching bases. The CDR3 length is 15 residues. Trimming left V 5 bases short and J 0 bases short, with 14 bases between. Germline-derived CDR1 and CDR2 are MNHEY and SMNVEV (reference sequence). The CDR3 region has the DNA TGTGCCAGCAGTCACGTACAGGGAAACTCCTACGAGCAGTACTTC. It translates to CASSHVQGNSYEQYF.

V gene TRBV10-3 combines with J gene TRBJ1-3, with TRBD1 matching over 10 bases. Germline-derived CDR1 and CDR2 are ENHRY and SYGVKD. The V and J ends lost 2 bases and 3 bases, in that order; junction bases with no gene match: 7. The CDR3 sequence is 17 residues long. The CDR3 spells CAISEPGQGIGGNTIYF. In nucleotides, the CDR3 is TGTGCCATCAGTGAGCCGGGACAGGGGATAGGTGGAAACACCATATATTTT.

CDR3 DNA sequence: TGTGCCAGCAGCTCGTCCGGGACCCTCAGCAATGAGCAGTTCTTC. It yields the protein CASSSSGTLSNEQFF. The genes are TRBV5-4 and TRBJ2-1, with D possibly called TRBD1 or TRBD2 (5 bases each). Germline CDR1 is SGHNT and CDR2 is YYREEE (reference sequence). CDR3 size: 15 residues. The V gene lost 3 bases and the J gene lost 6 bases, with 16 bases spanning the gap.

V gene TRBV28 combines with J gene TRBJ2-1, with TRBD2 identical over 12 bases. J gave up 3 bases and V 5 bases, and 17 bases lay outside the gene matches. CDR1 and CDR2 (germline): MDHEN, SYDVKM. The CDR3 is 20 residues long. The CDR3 coding sequence is TGTGCCAGCAGTCCCCGGACTAGCGGGATCTTCACTGGGTTCTACAATGAGCAGTTCTTC. Protein: CASSPRTSGIFTGFYNEQFF.

This rearrangement joins TRBV6-5 to TRBJ2-5; TRBD2 is a possible D gene (6 bases). The germline V gene has CDR1 MNHEY and CDR2 SVGAGI. The CDR3 covers 15 residues. V was clipped by 7 bases and J by 4 bases, with 19 bases between them. CDR3 nucleotide sequence: TGTGCCAGCACCACGTCCCCAGGGCGGGGAGAGACCCAGTACTTC. It codes for CASTTSPGRGETQYF.

The chain uses TRBV7-6 and TRBJ2-3; TRBD1 matches 8 bases. The V gene end was trimmed by 1 base and the J gene end by 4 bases; junction bases not matched to a gene: 4. In germline, CDR1 is SGHVS, CDR2 FNYEAQ. The CDR3 is 15 residues long. CDR3 sequence (DNA): TGTGCCAGCAGCTTAGAACAGGGGGTCGCAGATACGCAGTATTTT. Translation: CASSLEQGVADTQYF.

V usage is TRBV6-6 and J usage is TRBJ2-5; TRBD1 is a possible D gene (6 bases). V shed 6 bases and J shed 5 bases, with 16 bases lying between them. Germline CDR1 is MNHNY and CDR2 is SVGAGI (reference sequence). This CDR3 has 14 amino acids. The CDR3 DNA follows: TGTGCCAGCAGACCGACAGGAGTTCGCGAGACCCAGTACTTC. Translating gives CASRPTGVRETQYF.

The chain is built from TRBV2 and TRBJ2-1; no firm D call. This CDR3 has 11 amino acids. The V and J ends lost 6 bases and 4 bases respectively, with 4 bases between them. CDR1 is SNHLY, CDR2 FYNNEI, per germline. The CDR3 nucleotides are TGTGCCAGCAGCAAGTACAATGAGCAGTTCTTC. It yields the protein CASSKYNEQFF.

This rearrangement joins TRBV30 to TRBJ2-5; D is ambiguous. CDR3 length: 13 amino acids. Germline loops: CDR1 GTSNPN, CDR2 SVGIG (reference sequence). V was cut by 2 bases and J by 1 base, with 8 bases left in between. CDR3 residues: CAWSWTLQETQYF. The CDR3 bases are TGTGCCTGGAGTTGGACCCTCCAAGAGACCCAGTACTTC.

The chain is built from TRBV29-1 and TRBJ2-1; D might be TRBD1 (5 bases). In germline, CDR1 is SQVTM, CDR2 ANQGSEA. The CDR3 loop spans 15 amino acids. V was shortened by 4 bases and J by 0 bases, with 13 bases between the two germline ends. In DNA, the CDR3 is TGCAGCGTTGGCCAGGGTTTGAACTCCTACAATGAGCAGTTCTTC. Translated, it gives CSVGQGLNSYNEQFF.